This T cell receptor beta chain was found in a study of vaccination effects on CD4 cells after COVID-19. ViraFEST used viral peptide pools to expand antigen-specific CD4+ T cells before sequencing. CD4+ T cells were isolated after around ten days of culture. Nobody among the vaccine recipients had prior SARS-CoV-2 infection (nucleocapsid antibodies were negative). Each culture well received roughly 1.9 million PBMC. These cells were then cultured in IMDM with 7.5 to 10 IU/ml IL-2 and about 9.9 ug/ml peptides. Regarding this clone: Its specificity is not known.

Measured with immunoSEQ multiplex PCR; TCRdb has only the in-frame clones, and not every one. The profile shows 20,000 to 30,000 clones, 74% of them singletons. There are 15 residues in the CDR3. V was pared by 0 bases and J by 4 bases, with 14 bases between. Germline assignment: CDR1 SGHNT and CDR2 YYREEE (reference sequence). Sequences were derived from CD4+ T cells from PBMCs cultured with SARS-CoV-2 spike peptides, sampled before COVID-19 vaccination. This clonotype was sampled from a human donor who received a COVID-19 vaccine. The chain is built from TRBV5-4 and TRBJ2-7; D possibly matches TRBD1 or TRBD2 (6 bases each). The CDR3 nucleotides are TGTGCCAGCAGCTTGGGGGTCCAGGGGAGGTACGAGCAGTACTTC. This gives the protein CASSLGVQGRYEQYF.